What follows describes a single TCR beta chain. The CDR3 length is 13 residues. Per germline, CDR1 SEHNR and CDR2 FQNEAQ (reference sequence). V gave up 5 bases and J gave up 3 bases; unmatched junction bases: 4. Assay used: immunoSEQ multiplex PCR; TCRdb lists only in-frame clones, some missing. The sample yields tens of thousands of clones, approximately 79% seen once. This entry belongs to a study of blood T cell repertoires in COVID-19. The receptor's source is a man between 60 and 75 years old with active or convalescent COVID-19. The chain joins TRBV7-9 to TRBJ2-7, with 7 bases identical to TRBD2. Sequenced sample: peripheral blood. The CDR3, as DNA: TGTGCCAGCAGCGCCCGGACTAGCTACGAGCAGTACTTC. Protein: CASSARTSYEQYF.